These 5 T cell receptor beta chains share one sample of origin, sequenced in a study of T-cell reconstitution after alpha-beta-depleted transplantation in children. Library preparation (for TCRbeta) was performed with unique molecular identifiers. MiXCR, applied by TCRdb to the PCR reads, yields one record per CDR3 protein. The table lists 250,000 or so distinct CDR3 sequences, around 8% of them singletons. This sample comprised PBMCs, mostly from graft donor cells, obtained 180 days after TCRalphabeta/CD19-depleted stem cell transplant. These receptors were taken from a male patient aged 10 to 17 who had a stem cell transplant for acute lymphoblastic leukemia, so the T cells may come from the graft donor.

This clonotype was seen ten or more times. CDR3 DNA: TGCGCCAGCAGCTTGGCCGGGGCCCCGGAGGAGACCCAGTACTTC. Residues: CASSLAGAPEETQYF. This chain joins TRBV5-1 and TRBJ2-5; D is possibly TRBD1 or TRBD2 (5 bases each). CDR3 length: 15 amino acids. CDR1 and CDR2 from the germline V gene are SGHRS and YFSETQ. Trimming took 0 bases from V and 5 from J, leaving 14 bases between them.

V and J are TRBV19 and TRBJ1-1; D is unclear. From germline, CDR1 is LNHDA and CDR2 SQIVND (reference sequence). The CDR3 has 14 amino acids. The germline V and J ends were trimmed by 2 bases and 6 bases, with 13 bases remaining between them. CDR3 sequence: CASSILNSGSEAFF. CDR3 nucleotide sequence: TGTGCCAGTAGTATACTTAATTCCGGCTCTGAAGCTTTCTTT.

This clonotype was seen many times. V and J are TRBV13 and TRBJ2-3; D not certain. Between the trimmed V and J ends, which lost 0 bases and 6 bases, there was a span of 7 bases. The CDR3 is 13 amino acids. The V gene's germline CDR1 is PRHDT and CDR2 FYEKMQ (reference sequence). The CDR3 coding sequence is TGTGCCAGCAGCTTAGGGATCCGGGATACGCAGTATTTT. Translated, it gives CASSLGIRDTQYF.

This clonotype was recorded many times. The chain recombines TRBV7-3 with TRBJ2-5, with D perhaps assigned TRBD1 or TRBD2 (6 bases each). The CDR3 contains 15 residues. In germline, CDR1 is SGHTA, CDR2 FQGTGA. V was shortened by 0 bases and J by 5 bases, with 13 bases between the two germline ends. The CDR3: CASSLTAGGPETQYF. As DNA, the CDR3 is TGTGCCAGCAGCTTAACAGCTGGGGGGCCGGAGACCCAGTACTTC.

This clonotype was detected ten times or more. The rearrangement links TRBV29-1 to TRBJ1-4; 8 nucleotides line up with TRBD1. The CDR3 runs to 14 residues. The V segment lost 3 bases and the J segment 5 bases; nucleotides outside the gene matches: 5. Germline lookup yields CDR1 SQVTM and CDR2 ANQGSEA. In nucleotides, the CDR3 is TGCAGCGTTGACGGGCAGGGGGCCAATGAAAAACTGTTTTTT. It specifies CSVDGQGANEKLFF.